This entry lists 13 T cell receptor beta chains sequenced from one sample in a study of shared clonotypes between healthy human individuals. The naive CD8 population came from CD45RO-negative cells selected for CCR7, without terminally differentiated effector memory CD45RA+ cells. The table came from immunoSEQ multiplex PCR; TCRdb's copy has only in-frame clones and leaves some out. In the table there are millions of clones, around 93% of which are singletons. Sample: naive CD8+ T cells from PBMCs. Receptors were obtained from a man younger than 30 in good health. Some clones in this sample may be carry-over from other donors' samples.

V and J are TRBV13 and TRBJ1-1; possible D gene TRBD1, 6 bases. Germline CDR1 reads PRHDT; CDR2 reads FYEKMQ (reference sequence). V lost 4 bases and J 1 base, leaving 16 bases between the germline ends. CDR3 size: 16 residues. The CDR3, as DNA: TGTGCCAGCAGCTCGCTTTCAACAGGGAAGAACACTGAAGCTTTCTTT. Translating it yields CASSSLSTGKNTEAFF.

The chain recombines TRBV30 with TRBJ2-3; 11 bases match TRBD2. Per the germline V gene, CDR1 is GTSNPN and CDR2 is SVGIG (reference sequence). The V segment lost 0 bases and the J segment 6 bases; nucleotides outside the gene matches: 8. The CDR3 extends over 16 amino acids. The CDR3 DNA follows: TGTGCCTGGAGTGTTTATAGCGGGAGGGCCGAGGATACGCAGTATTTT. It specifies CAWSVYSGRAEDTQYF.

The genes are TRBV30 and TRBJ1-5, with a tentative D call TRBD1 (6 bases). This CDR3 contains 14 residues. The V end was cut by 1 base, the J end by 6 bases, with 13 bases between. Germline lookup yields CDR1 GTSNPN and CDR2 SVGIG (reference sequence). The CDR3 loop is CAWSDGGGAQPQHF. CDR3 DNA: TGTGCCTGGAGTGATGGTGGGGGGGCTCAGCCCCAGCATTTT.

The rearrangement uses TRBV29-1 and TRBJ2-1; 8 nucleotides match TRBD2. The V segment lost 4 bases and the J segment 14 bases; nucleotides outside the gene matches: 4. The CDR3 is made up of 10 amino acids. Germline CDR1 SQVTM, CDR2 ANQGSEA. The CDR3 nucleotides read TGCAGCGTTGCCGGACTAGCAGAGTTCTTC. Translation gives CSVAGLAEFF.

The chain links TRBV21-1 to TRBJ2-7; the D segment call TRBD2 is taken from the table without a DNA check. TRBV21-1 represents a pseudogene. The CDR3 runs 18 residues. The CDR3 coding sequence is TGTGCCAGCAGCAAAGCGCGGGCCTCAGCCGACTCCTCCTACGAGCAGTACTTC. Amino acids: CASSKARASADSSYEQYF.

This chain connects TRBV15 to TRBJ1-2; D is ambiguous. CDR1 and CDR2 from the germline V gene are LNHNV and YYDKDF (reference sequence). This CDR3 is built from 15 residues. The germline V and J ends were trimmed by 5 bases and 5 bases, with 18 bases remaining between them. The CDR3 nucleotides are TGTGCCACCAGCGACCCCTTGGAGGGCCGGTATGGCTACACCTTC. This sequence encodes CATSDPLEGRYGYTF.

The rearrangement joins TRBV4-1 to TRBJ2-7; D is undetermined. The CDR3 length is 15 residues. Germline V gives CDR1 MGHRA, CDR2 YSYEKL. With 0 bases removed from V and 2 bases from J, the gap between germline ends came to 11 bases. CDR3 in amino acids: CASSQESQWAYEQYF. The CDR3 nucleotides are TGCGCCAGCAGCCAAGAGAGCCAGTGGGCCTACGAGCAGTACTTC.

The rearrangement joins TRBV7-9 to TRBJ2-7; 8 bases are shared with TRBD1. Germline V gives CDR1 SEHNR, CDR2 FQNEAQ (reference sequence). The V segment lost 4 bases and the J segment 3 bases; nucleotides outside the gene matches: 14. CDR3 size: 17 residues. CDR3 nucleotide sequence: TGTGCCAGCAGCTCAAATAGGGGGACAGGTTCTGACTACGAGCAGTACTTC. Amino acid sequence: CASSSNRGTGSDYEQYF.

In its sample, this clone was seen a few times. V usage is TRBV27 and J usage is TRBJ1-4; possibly TRBD1 for D (5 bases). Trimming took 2 bases from V and 12 from J, leaving 16 bases between them. Germline CDR1 MNHEY, CDR2 SMNVEV (reference sequence). The CDR3 length is 14 residues. The CDR3 is CASSLRRGIRELFF. The DNA for the CDR3 is TGTGCCAGCAGTTTACGTAGGGGTATTCGAGAACTGTTTTTT.

The chain links TRBV19 to TRBJ2-4, with 10 bases that match TRBD2. This CDR3 has 16 residues. Germline trimming cut 5 bases from V and 7 bases from J; bases unmatched to any gene: 11. Germline V gives CDR1 LNHDA, CDR2 SQIVND (reference sequence). CDR3: CASSLSLAGEGNIQYF. The CDR3 DNA reads TGTGCCAGTAGTCTCTCTCTAGCGGGAGAGGGGAACATTCAGTACTTC.

The chain employs TRBV28 and TRBJ1-1; D is perhaps TRBD1 (5 bases). Trimming took off 2 bases at V and 1 base at J, with 14 bases between the two ends. Germline V CDR1 and CDR2: MDHEN, SYDVKM. The length of the CDR3 is 16 residues. CDR3 nucleotide sequence: TGTGCCAGCAGTTTACCCCAGTGGGGGGGGAACACTGAAGCTTTCTTT. Residues: CASSLPQWGGNTEAFF.

The chain carries TRBV19 and TRBJ2-1; tentatively, D is TRBD1 or TRBD2 (5 bases each). The V end lost 3 bases, the J end lost 10 bases, and 10 bases lay between the germline ends. CDR3 size: 12 residues. The germline CDR1 and CDR2 sequences are LNHDA and SQIVND (reference sequence). The CDR3 bases are TGTGCCAGTAGTATCCCGGGACCGGAGCAGTTCTTC. This codes for CASSIPGPEQFF.

The rearrangement joins TRBV19 to TRBJ2-7; TRBD2 matches 12 bases. V lost 3 bases to trimming and J lost 2 bases; unmatched junction nucleotides: 11. CDR3 length: 18 amino acids. Germline CDR1 is LNHDA and CDR2 is SQIVND (reference sequence). CDR3 loop: CASSISVMTSGGTYEQYF. The CDR3 nucleotides are TGTGCCAGTAGTATCTCCGTGATGACTAGCGGGGGAACCTACGAGCAGTACTTC.